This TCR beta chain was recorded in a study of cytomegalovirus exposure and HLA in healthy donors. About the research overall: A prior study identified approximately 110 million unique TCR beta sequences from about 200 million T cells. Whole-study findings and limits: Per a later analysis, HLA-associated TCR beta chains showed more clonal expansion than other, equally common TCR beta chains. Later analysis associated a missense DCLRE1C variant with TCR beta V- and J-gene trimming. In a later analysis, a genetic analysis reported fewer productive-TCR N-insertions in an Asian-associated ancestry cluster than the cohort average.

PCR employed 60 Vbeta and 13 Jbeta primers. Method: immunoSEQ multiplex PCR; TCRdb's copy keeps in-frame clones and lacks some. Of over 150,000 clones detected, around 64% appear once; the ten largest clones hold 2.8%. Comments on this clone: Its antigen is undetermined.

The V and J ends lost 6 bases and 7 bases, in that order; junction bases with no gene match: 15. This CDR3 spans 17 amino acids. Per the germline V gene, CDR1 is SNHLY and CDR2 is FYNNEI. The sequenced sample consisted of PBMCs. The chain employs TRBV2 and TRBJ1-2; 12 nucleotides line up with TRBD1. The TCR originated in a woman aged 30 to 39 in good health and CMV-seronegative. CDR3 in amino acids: CASRAFGTGGLRGGYTF. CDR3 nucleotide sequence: TGTGCCAGCAGGGCCTTCGGGACAGGGGGCCTAAGGGGTGGCTACACCTTC.